This record looks at one T cell receptor (beta chain) sequence and its context. Its antigen is unidentified. This record comes from a study of T cells expressing NK-cell markers. At the level of the study: According to the study, TCR beta repertoires originated from sorted CD3+CD56+NKG2C+, CD3+CD56+NKG2C- and CD3+CD56-NKG2C+ T cells.

TCRdb re-analyzed the 5' RACE reads; it lists each CDR3 protein once, without DNA. The table for this sample gives 300,000 to 450,000 distinct CDR3 sequences. Germline V gene lookup returns CDR1 SGHTA and CDR2 FQGNSA. The CDR3 runs to 16 residues. Study-wide findings and caveats: No clear determination of HCMV specificity was made for expanded NKG2C+ T cell clones. Among several donors, these clonotypes also ranked first in the CD3+CD56-NKG2C+ fraction. Of the CD8+ T cells in roughly 6 donors, about 1.0-7.0% belonged to dominant NKG2C+ clonotypes.

This TCR derives from a man aged 18-75 years in good health. Material: blood T cells: a sorted CD56 or NKG2C T cell subset, CD4+ or CD8+ T cells, or bulk PBMC T cells (not recorded which). The chain recombines TRBV7-2 with TRBJ2-5; TCRdb's D call, TRBD2, is unchecked because there is no DNA. The CDR3 region is CASSSSAGAGVETQYF.